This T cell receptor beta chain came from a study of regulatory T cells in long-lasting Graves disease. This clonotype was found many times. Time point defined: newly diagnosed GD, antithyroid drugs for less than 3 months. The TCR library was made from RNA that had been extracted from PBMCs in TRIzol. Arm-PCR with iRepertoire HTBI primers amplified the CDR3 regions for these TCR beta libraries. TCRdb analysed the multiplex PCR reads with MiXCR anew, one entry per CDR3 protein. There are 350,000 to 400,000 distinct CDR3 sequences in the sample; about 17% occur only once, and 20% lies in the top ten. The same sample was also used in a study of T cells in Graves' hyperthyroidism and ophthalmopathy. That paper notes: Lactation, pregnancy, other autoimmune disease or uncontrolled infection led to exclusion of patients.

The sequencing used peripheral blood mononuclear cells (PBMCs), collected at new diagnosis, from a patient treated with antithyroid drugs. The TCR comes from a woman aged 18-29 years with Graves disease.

The CDR3, as DNA: TGCAGTGCTAGGACCGGGGCGTTCAATCAGCCCCAGCATTTT. Translated: CSARTGAFNQPQHF. J is TRBJ1-5 and V is TRBV20-1; tentative D call: TRBD1 (5 bases). Germline values: CDR1 DFQATT, CDR2 SNEGSKA (reference sequence). The V and J ends lost 3 bases and 3 bases respectively, with 12 bases between them. This CDR3 has 14 amino acids.